These 20 T cell receptor beta chains came from one sample sequenced in a study of blood T cell repertoires in COVID-19. Measured with immunoSEQ multiplex PCR; TCRdb has only the in-frame clones, and not every one. The sample has roughly 250,000 clones, roughly 93% seen once. Sequencing input: PBMCs or T cells enriched from blood (not recorded which). Source of these receptors: a woman aged 40 to 50 with acute COVID-19.

The rearrangement links TRBV11-2 to TRBJ2-7, with 9 bases that match TRBD1. Germline V CDR1 and CDR2: SGHAT, FQNNGV. V shed 3 bases, J shed 0 bases, and the junction held 6 bases outside the gene matches. The CDR3 has 16 amino acids. CDR3 nucleotide sequence: TGTGCCAGCAGCTTCGGGACAGGGTACCCCTCCTACGAGCAGTACTTC. It codes for CASSFGTGYPSYEQYF. The variable domain in full, completed from reference TRBV11-2 and TRBJ2-7, reads EAGVAQSPRYKIIEKRQSVAFWCNPISGHATLYWYQQILGQGPKLLIQFQNNGVVDDSQLPKDRFSAERLKGVDSTLKIQPAKLEDSAVYLCASSFGTGYPSYEQYFGPGTRLTVT.

The chain carries TRBV6-5 and TRBJ2-3, with TRBD2 matching 7 bases. Germline CDR1 and CDR2: MNHEY and SVGAGI. Germline trimming cut 8 bases from V and 6 bases from J; bases unmatched to any gene: 14. This CDR3 is 15 amino acids long. CDR3 sequence reads: CASGRRESFGDTQYF. CDR3 coding DNA: TGTGCCAGCGGGAGGCGGGAGTCTTTTGGTGATACGCAGTATTTT.

CDR3 DNA sequence: TGTGCCAGCAGCTTCAAGCGGGGAGCGAACACCGGGGAGCTGTTTTTT. Translating it yields CASSFKRGANTGELFF. The V call is TRBV5-4, the J call TRBJ2-2; 7 bases align to TRBD2. The CDR3 extends over 16 amino acids. Germline assignment: CDR1 SGHNT and CDR2 YYREEE (reference sequence). The trim removed 2 bases at V and 0 bases at J, leaving 4 bases unmatched.

The gene calls are TRBV5-4 and TRBJ2-7, with 12 bases fitting TRBD2. CDR1 and CDR2 (germline): SGHNT, YYREEE (reference sequence). This CDR3 region has 15 residues. V was clipped by 4 bases and J by 5 bases; unmatched bases: 7. CDR3 sequence: CASSLRTSGIDEQYF. CDR3 DNA sequence: TGTGCCAGCAGCCTAAGGACTAGCGGGATAGACGAGCAGTACTTC.

This clone showed up just once. The chain carries TRBV18 and TRBJ1-1; TRBD1 agrees at 11 bases. V gave up 5 bases and J gave up 5 bases; unmatched junction bases: 10. CDR3 length: 16 amino acids. Germline values: CDR1 KGHSH, CDR2 LQKENI. The CDR3 region is CASSESSGTGGTEAFF. In DNA, the CDR3 is TGTGCCAGCTCAGAGTCCTCCGGGACAGGGGGTACTGAAGCTTTCTTT.

This sequence joins TRBV7-8 and TRBJ2-1; TRBD2 agrees at 15 bases. V shed 5 bases, J shed 7 bases, and the junction held 9 bases outside the gene matches. This CDR3 region has 17 residues. Germline-derived CDR1 and CDR2 are SGHVS and FQNEAQ. In DNA, the CDR3 is TGTGCCAGCAGCCTCCGGACTAGCGGGGGGGCTGGGAATGAGCAGTTCTTC. This translates into CASSLRTSGGAGNEQFF. Based on the CDR3 plus reference TRBV7-8 and TRBJ2-1, the full variable domain is GAGVSQSPRYKVAKRGQDVALRCDPISGHVSLFWYQQALGQGPEFLTYFQNEAQLDKSGLPSDRFFAERPEGSVSTLKIQRTQQEDSAVYLCASSLRTSGGAGNEQFFGPGTRLTVL.

The chain couples TRBV2 to TRBJ2-1; 10 nucleotides agree with TRBD2. CDR3 length: 14 amino acids. Germline loops: CDR1 SNHLY, CDR2 FYNNEI. The V and J ends lost 6 bases and 7 bases, in that order; junction bases with no gene match: 6. The chain's CDR3 is CASRRLAGANEQFF. The CDR3 DNA sequence: TGTGCCAGCAGGCGTCTAGCGGGAGCGAATGAGCAGTTCTTC.

The chain uses TRBV7-9 and TRBJ2-7; the match to TRBD1 covers 7 bases. The CDR3 is 15 amino acids. Germline V CDR1 and CDR2: SEHNR, FQNEAQ (reference sequence). The junction had 7 bases not matched to a gene; V was cut back by 0 bases and J by 5 bases. This CDR3 reads CASSLAAAGGHEQYF. The CDR3 DNA follows: TGTGCCAGCAGCTTAGCCGCGGCAGGGGGTCACGAGCAGTACTTC. Full variable domain (outside the CDR3, taken from reference TRBV7-9 and TRBJ2-7): DTGVSQNPRHKITKRGQNVTFRCDPISEHNRLYWYRQTLGQGPEFLTYFQNEAQLEKSRLLSDRFSAERPKGSFSTLEIQRTEQGDSAMYLCASSLAAAGGHEQYFGPGTRLTVT.

This chain joins TRBV7-2 and TRBJ2-6; 10 positions match TRBD2. Germline assignment: CDR1 SGHTA and CDR2 FQGNSA. V dropped 1 base and J dropped 2; count of bases not matched to a gene: 8. The CDR3 length is 19 residues. The CDR3 sequence is CASSLVASGRLAGANVLTF. The CDR3 region has the DNA TGTGCCAGCAGCTTAGTGGCTAGCGGGAGACTTGCTGGGGCCAACGTCCTGACTTTC.

J is TRBJ1-3 and V is TRBV7-8; no clear D. CDR1 is SGHVS and CDR2 is FQNEAQ in the germline V gene. The CDR3 extends over 16 amino acids. The V gene lost 1 base and the J gene lost 6 bases, with 16 bases spanning the gap. CDR3 region: CASSLVRGELLNTIYF. CDR3 sequence (DNA): TGTGCCAGCAGCTTAGTTCGCGGGGAACTATTAAACACCATATATTTT.

This chain connects TRBV6-2 or TRBV6-3 to TRBJ2-3; 7 nucleotides agree with TRBD2. The trim removed 2 bases at V and 3 bases at J, leaving 11 bases unmatched. The CDR3 length is 17 residues. CDR1 is MNHEY and CDR2 is SVGEGT in the germline V gene. The DNA of the CDR3 is TGTGCCAGCAGTTACCCCCCACAGCGGGGCTTGACAGATACGCAGTATTTT. This translates into CASSYPPQRGLTDTQYF.

This clone has only one observation. The chain recombines TRBV9 with TRBJ2-5, with 7 bases that match TRBD2. This CDR3 region has 15 residues. The V gene's germline CDR1 is SGDLS and CDR2 YYNGEE. J lost 0 bases, V lost 4 bases, and 6 bases had no gene match. The CDR3: CASSIGLGDQETQYF. In DNA, the CDR3 is TGTGCCAGCAGCATCGGACTAGGGGACCAAGAGACCCAGTACTTC.

To note about this clone: The junction and the germline gene differ at one end; a read error may be behind it. The V and J genes are TRBV5-4 and TRBJ2-5, with a weak D call TRBD1 (6 bases). The CDR3 totals 14 residues. Germline V gives CDR1 SGHNT, CDR2 YYREEE (reference sequence). CDR3 sequence reads: CASSLGASQETQYF. DNA of the CDR3: TGTGCCAGCAGTTTGGGGGCCTCCCAAGAGACCCAGTACTTC.

This clone was counted a few times. The gene calls are TRBV18 and TRBJ2-7, with a tentative D call TRBD2 (5 bases). CDR1 and CDR2 (germline): KGHSH, LQKENI. This CDR3 region has 11 residues. V was cut by 6 bases and J by 6 bases, with 9 bases left in between. CDR3 bases: TGTGCCAGCTCCCCCGGGGTCGAGCAGTACTTC. Translation gives CASSPGVEQYF.

This chain uses TRBV19 with TRBJ1-2; no firm D call. Trimming left V 11 bases short and J 4 bases short, with 14 bases between. The CDR3 runs 12 residues. Looked up from germline, CDR1 is LNHDA and CDR2 is SQIVND (reference sequence). CDR3 DNA: TGTGCCCCACGTTTGGCCACCTATGGCTACACCTTC. It is translated as CAPRLATYGYTF.

This sequence joins TRBV27 and TRBJ1-6; 8 bases line up with TRBD1. Germline lookup yields CDR1 MNHEY and CDR2 SMNVEV (reference sequence). The V and J ends lost 2 bases and 0 bases, in that order; junction bases with no gene match: 0. The CDR3 is 16 residues long. In nucleotides, the CDR3 is TGTGCCAGCAGTTTAGGACAGGGCTCCTATAATTCACCCCTCCACTTT. Amino acid sequence: CASSLGQGSYNSPLHF.

The rearrangement links TRBV30 to TRBJ1-2; 7 positions match TRBD1. The CDR3 has 13 residues. V dropped 0 bases and J dropped 7; count of bases not matched to a gene: 5. The germline gives CDR1 GTSNPN, CDR2 SVGIG (reference sequence). The CDR3 DNA reads TGTGCCTGGAGTGTAAAGGGGGCGACTGGCTACACCTTC. Residues: CAWSVKGATGYTF.

The chain combines TRBV28 with TRBJ1-2, with unresolved D. This CDR3 is 13 amino acids long. The germline V gene has CDR1 MDHEN and CDR2 SYDVKM. V gave up 6 bases and J gave up 4 bases, with 12 bases separating them. CDR3 sequence reads: CASSRGTAYGYTF. The CDR3 DNA reads TGTGCCAGCAGCCGGGGAACAGCCTATGGCTACACCTTC.

The V and J genes are TRBV6-5 and TRBJ1-6, with D unclear. Germline values: CDR1 MNHEY, CDR2 SVGAGI. V was trimmed by 0 bases and J by 8 bases, leaving 11 bases between them. The CDR3 runs to 15 residues. This CDR3 is CASSYSWLGDSPLHF. The CDR3 coding sequence is TGTGCCAGCAGTTACTCATGGCTCGGAGATTCACCCCTCCACTTT.

The rearrangement links TRBV28 to TRBJ1-6; 8 bases line up with TRBD1. From germline, CDR1 is MDHEN and CDR2 SYDVKM. The trim removed 8 bases at V and 0 bases at J, leaving 12 bases unmatched. CDR3 size: 18 residues. In DNA, the CDR3 is TGTGCCAGCCAGGGACAGGTAACAGCTAGCTCCTATAATTCACCCCTCCACTTT. Its protein is CASQGQVTASSYNSPLHF.